This TCR beta chain was sequenced in a study of T cells of healthy individuals. TCRdb fed the 5' RACE reads into MiXCR, producing one record per CDR3 protein. This sample has approximately 50,000 distinct CDR3 sequences, with approximately 14% found just once. The sequence was collected from a human donor in good health.

CDR3 sequence (DNA): TGTGCCAGCAGCTTTAACCCTAGACAGCTGAGGGCGGTAGGGTCTGAAGCTTTCTTT. This gives the protein CASSFNPRQLRAVGSEAFF. The rearrangement links TRBV11-2 to TRBJ1-1; a weak D match, TRBD1 (5 bases). V was shortened by 3 bases and J by 6 bases, with 29 bases between the two germline ends. Per germline, CDR1 SGHAT and CDR2 FQNNGV. This CDR3 has 19 amino acids.